The 7 T cell receptor beta chains in this list originate from one sample, sequenced in a study of blood T cell repertoires in COVID-19. TCRdb keeps only in-frame clones here, not all; method: immunoSEQ multiplex PCR. The sample yields about 110,000 clones, about 90% seen once. Sequenced: peripheral blood. The origin of the receptors is a human donor in a cohort sampled during active COVID-19.

The rearrangement links TRBV18 to TRBJ2-2; TRBD1 matches 9 bases. CDR1 and CDR2 from the germline V gene are KGHSH and LQKENI. Trimming took 3 bases from V and 5 from J; bases not matched to a gene: 4. CDR3 length equals 15 residues. As DNA, the CDR3 is TGTGCCAGCTCACCCGCGACAGGGGGAACCGGGGAGCTGTTTTTT. It specifies CASSPATGGTGELFF.

This chain connects TRBV29-1 to TRBJ2-2; no definite D call. With 1 base removed from V and 8 bases from J, the gap between germline ends came to 8 bases. Germline values: CDR1 SQVTM, CDR2 ANQGSEA. This CDR3 has 12 amino acids. CDR3 protein: CSVEARFGELFF. As DNA, the CDR3 is TGCAGCGTTGAAGCACGGTTTGGGGAGCTGTTTTTT.

About this clone itself: An end of the junction does not agree with germline; a read error may underlie this. Other DNA sequences in this specimen translate into the identical CDR3. This chain uses TRBV6-2 or TRBV6-3 with TRBJ1-5, with TRBD1 identical over 7 bases. The CDR3 is 15 amino acids. The V gene's germline CDR1 is MNHEY and CDR2 SVGEGT. The CDR3 here is CASSYRQGSNQPQHF. The CDR3 nucleotides are TGTGCCAGCAGTTACCGACAGGGCAGCAATCAGCCCCAACATTTT.

The J gene is TRBJ1-3, the V gene TRBV11-2; D is uncertain. CDR1 SGHAT and CDR2 FQNNGV come from the germline V gene. Trimming left V 4 bases short and J 4 bases short, with 8 bases between. The CDR3 sequence is 13 residues long. The CDR3 DNA reads TGTGCCAGCAGCTCAAGCTACGGAAACACCATATATTTT. Translation: CASSSSYGNTIYF. The complete variable domain, with remaining parts taken from reference TRBV11-2 and TRBJ1-3, reads EAGVAQSPRYKIIEKRQSVAFWCNPISGHATLYWYQQILGQGPKLLIQFQNNGVVDDSQLPKDRFSAERLKGVDSTLKIQPAKLEDSAVYLCASSSSYGNTIYFGEGSWLTVV.

This clone was detected only a few times. The V gene is TRBV3-1 (or the pseudogene TRBV3-2), the J gene TRBJ1-1, with a weak D call TRBD1 (5 bases). The length of the CDR3 is 14 residues. The germline V gene has CDR1 LGHDT and CDR2 YNNKEL (reference sequence). The V gene lost 1 base and the J gene lost 4 bases, with 10 bases spanning the gap. For the CDR3, the DNA is TGTGCCAGCAGCCAAGGGGGGGGGTTCACTGAAGCTTTCTTT. This codes for CASSQGGGFTEAFF.

This sequence joins TRBV4-1 and TRBJ2-3, with D tentatively TRBD2 (6 bases). The length of the CDR3 is 15 residues. The germline V gene has CDR1 MGHRA and CDR2 YSYEKL. Trimming removed 4 bases from V and 2 bases from J, with 13 bases in between. The CDR3 is CASSPGDRSTDTQYF. The CDR3 nucleotides read TGCGCCAGCAGCCCGGGGGATCGCTCCACAGATACGCAGTATTTT.

This chain connects TRBV2 to TRBJ2-1, with 7 bases lining up with TRBD1. After removal of 9 bases from V and 5 bases from J, the junction contained 10 bases not matched to a gene. This CDR3 spans 14 amino acids. Germline assignment: CDR1 SNHLY and CDR2 FYNNEI. The CDR3 DNA reads TGTGCCAGAGACAGGGCTACGCCAGACAATGAGCAGTTCTTC. Its protein product is CARDRATPDNEQFF. The full variable domain, in which reference TRBV2 and TRBJ2-1 provide the parts outside the CDR3, is EPEVTQTPSHQVTQMGQEVILRCVPISNHLYFYWYRQILGQKVEFLVSFYNNEISEKSEIFDDQFSVERPDGSNFTLKIRSTKLEDSAMYFCARDRATPDNEQFFGPGTRLTVL.